The 20 T cell receptor beta chains given below trace back to one sample, sequenced in a study of T cell responses to AZD1222 COVID-19 vaccine. Libraries were prepared by immunoSEQ multiplex PCR; TCRdb keeps only in-frame clonotypes and omits some of them. The table records 30,000 to 35,000 clones, approximately 91% of them present only once. Sequences were derived from peripheral blood, sampled on day 0 of AZD1222 vaccination. These receptors were collected from an adult in good health.

V gene TRBV4-2 combines with J gene TRBJ2-7, with 8 bases matching TRBD1. The germline V gene encodes CDR1 LGHNA and CDR2 YNFKEQ. The CDR3 runs to 14 residues. J gave up 7 bases and V 0 bases, and 5 bases lay outside the gene matches. The CDR3 loop is CASSQDRGHYEQYF. CDR3 bases: TGTGCCAGCAGCCAAGACAGGGGGCATTATGAGCAGTACTTC.

The chain carries TRBV3-1 (or the pseudogene TRBV3-2) and TRBJ1-2; D gene ambiguous. The germline CDR1 and CDR2 sequences are LGHDT and YNNKEL (reference sequence). CDR3 length equals 15 residues. V was pared by 0 bases and J by 4 bases, with 12 bases between. CDR3 DNA sequence: TGTGCCAGCAGCCAAGAGTCTGCGTCTTTCTATGGCTACACCTTC. It yields the protein CASSQESASFYGYTF.

The CDR3 DNA follows: TGTGCCAGCAGCGCTGGGGGGAGTAGTGAAAAACTGTTTTTT. This codes for CASSAGGSSEKLFF. The chain recombines TRBV11-2 with TRBJ1-4; D is perhaps TRBD1 (5 bases). Germline assignment: CDR1 SGHAT and CDR2 FQNNGV. The V end was cut by 5 bases, the J end by 7 bases, with 14 bases between. The CDR3 is 14 residues long.

The V and J genes are TRBV2 and TRBJ1-1; D perhaps matches TRBD1 (5 bases). Trimming cost V 5 bases and J 4 bases, with 17 bases left between them. The germline V gene has CDR1 SNHLY and CDR2 FYNNEI. CDR3 length: 15 residues. The CDR3 region is CASSQTQGRATEAFF. CDR3 nucleotides: TGTGCCAGCAGTCAAACTCAGGGTAGGGCCACTGAAGCTTTCTTT.

This clone occurred once. The genes are TRBV7-2 and TRBJ1-1; D uncertain. The V gene's germline CDR1 is SGHTA and CDR2 FQGNSA. The CDR3 runs to 9 residues. V was cut by 5 bases and J by 8 bases, with 3 bases left in between. CDR3 sequence reads: CASSREAFF. The CDR3 nucleotides are TGTGCCAGCAGCCGGGAAGCTTTCTTT.

This chain connects TRBV11-3 to TRBJ2-3; no clear D gene. Trimming removed 3 bases from V and 3 bases from J, with 10 bases in between. This CDR3 has 14 residues. The germline V gene encodes CDR1 SGHNT and CDR2 YENEEA. CDR3 nucleotide sequence: TGTGCCAGCAGCTTCGCGGATGGGACAGATACGCAGTATTTT. This translates into CASSFADGTDTQYF.

The chain has TRBV7-2 and TRBJ1-3; 8 positions match TRBD1. Trimming at V came to 3 bases and at J to 0 bases, leaving 7 bases not matched to a gene. From germline, CDR1 is SGHTA and CDR2 FQGNSA. The CDR3 is made up of 17 amino acids. The CDR3 sequence is CASSFSSGQGSGNTIYF. The DNA for the CDR3 is TGTGCCAGCAGCTTCTCTTCTGGACAGGGCTCTGGAAACACCATATATTTT.

The chain carries TRBV29-1 and TRBJ1-4; no clear D gene. The germline V and J ends were trimmed by 5 bases and 8 bases, with 12 bases remaining between them. CDR3 length: 12 amino acids. Germline loops: CDR1 SQVTM, CDR2 ANQGSEA. The CDR3 nucleotides read TGCAGCGTTTGGTCGGGCAGCGAAAAACTGTTTTTT. It encodes CSVWSGSEKLFF.

V usage is TRBV3-1 (or the pseudogene TRBV3-2) and J usage is TRBJ1-6; D uncertain. CDR3 size: 14 residues. Trimming pared 4 bases from V and 10 bases from J, leaving 14 bases between. From germline, CDR1 is LGHDT and CDR2 YNNKEL (reference sequence). CDR3 DNA: TGTGCCAGCAGCCCCACGGAGAGGGCCTCACCCCTCCACTTT. Its protein is CASSPTERASPLHF.

This chain links TRBV5-5 with TRBJ1-5; a possible D gene is TRBD1 (5 bases). Germline V gene sequence: CDR1 SGHKS, CDR2 YYEKEE (reference sequence). Trimming took off 0 bases at V and 6 bases at J, with 10 bases between the two ends. The CDR3 runs to 14 residues. The CDR3 DNA is TGTGCCAGCAGCTTGGAAGGGGAGGCTCAGCCCCAGCATTTT. This sequence encodes CASSLEGEAQPQHF.

The chain couples TRBV2 to TRBJ2-5; 9 nucleotides match TRBD2. Germline values: CDR1 SNHLY, CDR2 FYNNEI. With 5 bases clipped from V and 2 bases from J, the junction kept 6 bases outside the gene matches. The CDR3 covers 15 residues. The CDR3 sequence is CASSNIAGEQETQYF. The CDR3 DNA reads as TGTGCCAGCAGTAACATAGCGGGGGAACAAGAGACCCAGTACTTC.

This chain connects TRBV6-5 to TRBJ1-5; D gene uncertain. Trimming removed 6 bases from V and 5 bases from J, with 14 bases in between. The CDR3 length is 14 residues. Germline V gene data show CDR1 as MNHEY and CDR2 as SVGAGI. The chain's CDR3 is CASSPGGRDQPQHF. Here the CDR3 DNA reads TGTGCCAGCAGCCCCGGAGGGCGGGATCAGCCCCAGCATTTT.

The V call is TRBV7-8, the J call TRBJ1-3; D not resolved. Germline V lookup: CDR1 SGHVS, CDR2 FQNEAQ. V lost 5 bases and J lost 0, with 11 bases in between. The length of the CDR3 is 15 residues. The CDR3 loop is CASSSRVGSGNTIYF. DNA of the CDR3: TGTGCCAGCAGCAGTAGGGTAGGCTCTGGAAACACCATATATTTT.

V and J are TRBV7-2 and TRBJ2-2, with D uncertain. Germline loops: CDR1 SGHTA, CDR2 FQGNSA. This CDR3 contains 14 residues. V lost 3 bases and J lost 8, with 13 bases in between. CDR3 nucleotide sequence: TGTGCCAGCAGCTTCAGTCCCCCCGTGGGGGAGCTGTTTTTT. It translates to CASSFSPPVGELFF.

The gene calls are TRBV5-6 and TRBJ1-6; D gene ambiguous. The CDR3 covers 16 residues. CDR1 and CDR2 (germline): SGHDT, YYEEEE. Trimming left V 5 bases short and J 0 bases short, with 12 bases between. The CDR3 DNA sequence: TGTGCCAGCAGTTTCGAGGCCAGCTCCTATAATTCACCCCTCCACTTT. It specifies CASSFEASSYNSPLHF.

The chain links TRBV6-5 to TRBJ2-1, with D hard to call. The V end was cut by 7 bases, the J end by 8 bases, with 15 bases between. This CDR3 has 13 residues. Germline V CDR1 and CDR2: MNHEY, SVGAGI. Here the CDR3 reads CASTPPQSDEQFF. The CDR3 nucleotides read TGTGCCAGCACACCCCCTCAGTCGGATGAGCAGTTCTTC.

The chain recombines TRBV12-3 or TRBV12-4 with TRBJ2-1; tentatively, D is TRBD2 (5 bases). The CDR3 totals 12 residues. V was pared by 4 bases and J by 7 bases, with 8 bases between. The CDR3 reads CASSWSGNEQFF. The CDR3 nucleotides are TGTGCCAGCAGTTGGTCGGGAAATGAGCAGTTCTTC.

This chain joins TRBV28 and TRBJ1-2; no definite D call. Between the trimmed V and J ends, which lost 6 bases and 13 bases, there was a span of 24 bases. The length of the CDR3 is 14 residues. Germline assignment: CDR1 MDHEN and CDR2 SYDVKM. In DNA, the CDR3 is TGTGCCAGCAGCCCGCCCGGTTTTCCGACCGGTTGCACCTTC. It encodes CASSPPGFPTGCTF.

The genes are TRBV19 and TRBJ1-5; the D gene is possibly TRBD1 (5 bases). CDR1 is LNHDA, CDR2 SQIVND, per germline (reference sequence). Trimming removed 8 bases from V and 5 bases from J, with 19 bases in between. The CDR3 length is 15 residues. The CDR3 DNA reads as TGTGCCAGTGGGGACGCGGGCGCCAAAGATCAGCCCCAGCATTTT. Its protein product is CASGDAGAKDQPQHF.

The V call is TRBV5-6, the J call TRBJ1-6, with 10 bases that match TRBD1. V was pared by 1 base and J by 10 bases, with 8 bases of the junction left unmatched. This CDR3 region has 16 residues. CDR1 and CDR2 (germline): SGHDT, YYEEEE. The CDR3 DNA reads as TGTGCCAGCAGCTTGCCCCCGACAGGGGGCCAGTCACCCCTCCACTTT. This gives the protein CASSLPPTGGQSPLHF.